This T cell receptor (beta chain) was identified during a study of circulating and synovial CD4+ cells in juvenile arthritis. Sequencing used immunoSEQ multiplex PCR; TCRdb keeps in-frame clones, though not all of them. Here the sample spans 35,000 or so clones, 90% to 95% being singletons. Study-wide points: Shared-clonotype fractions with synovium likely underestimate full repertoire overlap. These blood cells shared more CDR3 sequences with synovium than bulk blood.

V lost 0 bases and J lost 8; bases outside the gene matches: 16. CDR3 length: 18 residues. Per germline, CDR1 SGHTS and CDR2 YDEGEE. Samples derive from patients with active juvenile idiopathic arthritis. Regarding this clone: Its specificity is unknown.

The chain has TRBV5-8 and TRBJ1-2; 10 bases are shared with TRBD1. This sequence originates from a human donor with juvenile idiopathic arthritis. Material: CD4+ T cells from blood. The CDR3 loop is CASSLAIGRLRTGGGYTF. As DNA, the CDR3 is TGTGCCAGCAGCTTGGCCATTGGTAGACTTCGGACAGGGGGGGGCTACACCTTC.